This T cell receptor beta chain derives from a study of blood T cell repertoires in COVID-19. Study summary: Samples representing acute and convalescent COVID-19 were sourced from the United States, Italy and Spain. The analysed material was cDNA or gDNA that came from T cells, B-cell-depleted T cells, or PBMCs.

Authors' analysis steps: Scientists estimated how many nucleated cells there were by amplifying reference gene primers. Assay: immunoSEQ multiplex PCR; the TCRdb copy retains only in-frame clones and omits some. The DNA was the basis for D and trimming; V, J and clone size are from that table. This sample has 100,000 to 150,000 clones, with about four fifths found just once. The sample consisted of peripheral blood. The receptor was isolated from a woman in her 30s who had recovered from COVID-19.

As DNA, the CDR3 is TGTGCCAGCTCACCGGATCCCGTAGGGAGGGCCTCCTACGAGCAGTACTTC. Translating it yields CASSPDPVGRASYEQYF. The V and J genes are TRBV18 and TRBJ2-7; 7 nucleotides match TRBD2. CDR1 and CDR2 from the germline V gene are KGHSH and LQKENI. The CDR3 runs 17 residues. V lost 3 bases to trimming and J lost 0 bases; unmatched junction nucleotides: 11.